This T cell receptor beta chain was identified in a study of CDR3 diversity in severe acne. TCRdb fed the PCR reads into MiXCR, producing one record per CDR3 protein. This table holds about 100,000 distinct CDR3 sequences, roughly half found once. This CDR3 is 15 amino acids long. V was pared by 5 bases and J by 3 bases, with 10 bases of the junction left unmatched. Germline loops: CDR1 SGDLS, CDR2 YYNGEE. The genes are TRBV9 and TRBJ2-7, with 8 bases fitting TRBD1. The specimen was blood. This receptor was obtained from a male donor with acne. In nucleotides, the CDR3 is TGTGCCAGCAGAAATCAGGGGGCTCGTGGCTACGAGCAGTACTTC. Translated, it gives CASRNQGARGYEQYF.